One TCR beta chain is described in this entry. As handled by the study authors: Amplification from reference gene primers served as the basis for estimated nucleated cell counts. The repertoire was sequenced with immunoSEQ multiplex PCR; TCRdb's copy has only in-frame clones and lacks some. The V and J calls and clone size come from that table; D and trimming were worked out from the DNA. The sample records roughly 670,000 clones, 85% to 90% being singletons. The data were taken from a study of blood T cell repertoires in COVID-19. Study background: Whether acute or convalescent, the COVID-19 samples came from the United States, Italy and Spain. PBMCs, B-cell-depleted T cells, or T cells were the source of the cDNA or gDNA that made up the material.

The sequencing sample was made of peripheral blood. The origin of this receptor is a woman under 30 with acute or convalescent COVID-19.

The CDR3, as DNA: TGTGCCAGCAGCCAAGCCGCAGGGGGCCTCCACAATCAGCCCCAGCATTTT. This gives the protein CASSQAAGGLHNQPQHF. This chain connects TRBV3-1 (or the pseudogene TRBV3-2) to TRBJ1-5; 8 bases fit TRBD1. The CDR3 has 17 amino acids. Germline V gene lookup returns CDR1 LGHDT and CDR2 YNNKEL (reference sequence). Trimming removed 1 base from V and 3 bases from J; junction bases left unmatched: 8.